This is a list of T cell receptor beta chains from one sample in a study of blood T cells in healthy people across ages. TCRdb re-called the 5' RACE reads through MiXCR, storing one row per CDR3 protein. The table shows roughly 1,500,000 distinct CDR3 sequences, with approximately 32% occurring only once. The sequencing input was blood. These TCRs come from a woman aged 25 to 39 in good health. CDR3s include the opening cysteine and the closing phenylalanine or tryptophan. Each record gives: D gene, clone size, J gene, V gene, CDR3 DNA, CDR3 protein. D genes are given only for firm matches. Clone size, where shown, is once, few, many, or a class for clones that have expanded.

>.|many|TRBJ2-3|TRBV4-1
TGCGCCAGCAGCCCGCTTATGGGTCGCACAGATACGCAGTATTTT
CASSPLMGRTDTQYF
>TRBD1|many|TRBJ1-5|TRBV18
TGCGCCAGCAGCCCGGGACAGGGGAGCAATCAGCCCCAGCATTTT
CASSPGQGSNQPQHF
>TRBD1|few|TRBJ2-7|TRBV9
TGTGCCAGCAGCGTAAGGGGACAGGGTAGCTACGAGCAGTACTTC
CASSVRGQGSYEQYF
>.|few|TRBJ2-3|TRBV11-1
TGTGCCAGCATCCGAAGTGGGGACCTAAATACGCAGTATTTT
CASIRSGDLNTQYF
>TRBD2|.|TRBJ2-7|TRBV6-1
TGTGCCAGCAGCACGCTAGCGGCGCGCTACGAGCAGTACTTC
CASSTLAARYEQYF
>.|few|TRBJ2-1|TRBV7-2
TGTGCCAGCAGCACCCGGACCCCAGGAAGATACAATGAGCAGTTCTTC
CASSTRTPGRYNEQFF
>.|.|TRBJ2-1|TRBV9
TGTGTCAGCAGCGTAGTGGTGGATAGTGAGCAGTTCTTC
CVSSVVVDSEQFF
>.|.|TRBJ2-7|TRBV7-9
TGTGCCAGCAGCGTCACGGGACCAGTCTACGAGCAGTACTTC
CASSVTGPVYEQYF
>.|few|TRBJ2-7|TRBV12-5
TGTGCTAGTGGTTTCCCGAAGGTACAGGACGGTCGGGGGACCTACGAGCAGTACTTC
CASGFPKVQDGRGTYEQYF
>.|many|TRBJ2-1|TRBV10-3
TGTGCCATCAGTGAGTCATGGGGGAGCAATGAGCAGTTCTTC
CAISESWGSNEQFF
>TRBD2|.|TRBJ2-1|TRBV19
TGTGCCAGTATGGGCGGGACTAGCGGATACAATGAGCAGTTCTTC
CASMGGTSGYNEQFF
>.|few|TRBJ1-2|TRBV13
TGTGCCAGCAGCTTATCGGAACAGGGCTACACCTTC
CASSLSEQGYTF
>TRBD1|many|TRBJ2-5|TRBV15
TGTGCCACCAGCTCGAAAATAGGACAGGGAAAAGAGACCCAGTACTTC
CATSSKIGQGKETQYF
>.|.|TRBJ2-1|TRBV27
TGTGCCAGCAGTTCGTCGGACAGTAGCTCCTACAATGAGCAGTTCTTC
CASSSSDSSSYNEQFF
>TRBD2|.|TRBJ2-1|TRBV20-1
TGCAGTGCTAGAGACGGAAGCGGGAGTATCGATGAGCAGTTCTTC
CSARDGSGSIDEQFF
>TRBD2|.|TRBJ2-1|TRBV7-2
TGTGCCAGCAGCCGGACTAGTTGGGCTGAGCAGTTCTTC
CASSRTSWAEQFF
>TRBD2|few|TRBJ2-1|TRBV27
TGTGCCAGCAGTCGAACACTCTTAAAACTAGCGGGAGGGCCCAGTGAGCAGTTCTTC
CASSRTLLKLAGGPSEQFF
>.|.|TRBJ2-5|TRBV2
TGTGCCAGCAGGGAACCCGGGACCAACCGAAAGCAGTACTTC
CASREPGTNRKQYF